This T cell receptor (beta chain) was retrieved from a study of blood T cells in healthy people across ages. A second roughly 7 to 11 cycle PCR used barcoded and J-beta primers. TCRdb reanalysed the 5' RACE reads using MiXCR and keeps one entry per CDR3 protein. The table records nearly 800,000 distinct CDR3 sequences, around 25% of them present only once. This CDR3 spans 14 amino acids. V lost 5 bases and J lost 8, with 16 bases in between. CDR1 is SGHRS, CDR2 YFSETQ, per germline. This clonotype came up a few times. The sample was also reused in another study, on T cells of mothers and their children.

The sample comprised blood. The origin of this receptor is a boy under 18 in good health. V and J are TRBV5-1 and TRBJ1-4; D is undetermined. The CDR3 sequence is CASRQQAAGEKLFF. The CDR3 DNA follows: TGCGCCAGCAGACAACAAGCGGCTGGGGAAAAACTGTTTTTT. The whole variable domain, remainder taken from reference TRBV5-1 and TRBJ1-4, is KAGVTQTPRYLIKTRGQQVTLSCSPISGHRSVSWYQQTPGQGLQFLFEYFSETQRNKGNFPGRFSGRQFSNSRSEMNVSTLELGDSALYLCASRQQAAGEKLFFGSGTQLSVL.